This T cell receptor (beta chain) was identified during a study of blood T cell repertoires in COVID-19. Study-wide background: PBMCs, B-cell-depleted T cells, or T cells provided the cDNA or gDNA that made up the material.

This CDR3 contains 14 residues. The V gene lost 5 bases and the J gene lost 4 bases, with 12 bases spanning the gap. Germline assignment: CDR1 SGHTA and CDR2 FQGNSA. Per the study methods: From reference gene primer amplification, estimates of nucleated cell counts were derived. The method was immunoSEQ multiplex PCR; TCRdb's version includes in-frame clones alone and lacks a portion of them. From that table come the V and J calls and clone size; the DNA was used to work out D and trimming. Seen here are a few hundred thousand clones, roughly 90% observed once, and the top ten hold 1% to 1.5%. V is TRBV7-2 and J is TRBJ1-3, with TRBD1 as a possible D gene (5 bases). Sample: peripheral blood. The receptor was isolated from a middle-aged man with acute or convalescent COVID-19. DNA of the CDR3: TGTGCCAGCAGCCCCCAGGGATCGGGAAACACCATATATTTT. Translated: CASSPQGSGNTIYF.